Each of the 5 T cell receptor beta chains below was sequenced from the same sample in a study of graft-versus-host responses after intestinal transplantation. Repertoires were generated with immunoSEQ multiplex PCR, while TCRdb's copy carries only in-frame clones and drops some. Counted here are about 86,000 clones, about 88% occurring once; the ten biggest clones make up around 0.3%. These receptors lack a known antigen. The sequencing here drew on unstimulated CD4+ T cells sorted from spleen or lymph node cells, taken before transplant. These receptors all stem from a human donor who was the organ donor for an intestinal transplant.

This chain uses TRBV30 with TRBJ2-3; D uncertain. Per germline, CDR1 GTSNPN and CDR2 SVGIG (reference sequence). This CDR3 region has 13 residues. Trimming removed 0 bases at V and 6 bases at J, with 10 bases between. The CDR3 coding sequence is TGTGCCTGGAGTGTACCAGCGTCTGATACGCAGTATTTT. It encodes CAWSVPASDTQYF.

The rearrangement joins TRBV5-1 to TRBJ1-2; D is uncertain. The germline V gene has CDR1 SGHRS and CDR2 YFSETQ. The CDR3 sequence is 15 residues long. V lost 0 bases, J lost 4 bases, and 13 bases lay in between. CDR3 loop: CASSLEAGHRYGYTF. CDR3 bases: TGCGCCAGCAGCTTGGAAGCAGGTCACCGCTATGGCTACACCTTC. Together with reference TRBV5-1 and TRBJ1-2, the CDR3 gives the full variable domain: KAGVTQTPRYLIKTRGQQVTLSCSPISGHRSVSWYQQTPGQGLQFLFEYFSETQRNKGNFPGRFSGRQFSNSRSEMNVSTLELGDSALYLCASSLEAGHRYGYTFGSGTRLTVV.

The chain carries TRBV9 and TRBJ2-1; 8 bases agree with TRBD2. V was pared by 2 bases and J by 4 bases, with 8 bases of the junction left unmatched. The germline V gene encodes CDR1 SGDLS and CDR2 YYNGEE. The CDR3 totals 16 residues. As DNA, the CDR3 is TGTGCCAGCAGCGTGGGAGGACTAGCACAATACAATGAGCAGTTCTTC. It encodes CASSVGGLAQYNEQFF.

The V and J genes are TRBV5-6 and TRBJ1-2; D may be TRBD1 (5 bases). CDR1 is SGHDT, CDR2 YYEEEE, per germline. This CDR3 is 15 amino acids long. V was clipped by 1 base and J by 8 bases, with 18 bases between them. The CDR3 reads CASSLWAYLEGGYTF. The CDR3 DNA is TGTGCCAGCAGCTTGTGGGCCTACCTGGAGGGGGGCTACACCTTC.

This chain links TRBV19 with TRBJ1-1; D is undetermined. CDR3 length: 15 residues. Germline V gives CDR1 LNHDA, CDR2 SQIVND (reference sequence). V lost 1 base, J lost 0 bases, and 9 bases lay in between. CDR3: CASSIGAAMNTEAFF. CDR3 coding DNA: TGTGCCAGTAGTATAGGAGCGGCCATGAACACTGAAGCTTTCTTT.